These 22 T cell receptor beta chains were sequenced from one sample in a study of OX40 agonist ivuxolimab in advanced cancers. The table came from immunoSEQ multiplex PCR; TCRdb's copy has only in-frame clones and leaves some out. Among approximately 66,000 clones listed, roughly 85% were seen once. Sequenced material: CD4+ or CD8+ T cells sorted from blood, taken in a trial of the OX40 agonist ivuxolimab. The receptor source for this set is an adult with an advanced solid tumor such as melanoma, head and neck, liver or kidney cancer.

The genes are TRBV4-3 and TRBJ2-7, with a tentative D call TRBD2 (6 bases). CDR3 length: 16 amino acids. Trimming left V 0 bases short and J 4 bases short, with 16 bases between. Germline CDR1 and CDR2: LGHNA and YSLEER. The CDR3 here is CASSQDVGGSPYEQYF. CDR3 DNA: TGCGCCAGCAGCCAAGATGTGGGAGGTTCCCCTTACGAGCAGTACTTC.

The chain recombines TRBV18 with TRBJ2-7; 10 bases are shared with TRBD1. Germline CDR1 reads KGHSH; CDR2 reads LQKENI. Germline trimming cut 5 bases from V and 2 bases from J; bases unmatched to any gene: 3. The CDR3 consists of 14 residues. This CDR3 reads CASSGQGGPYEQYF. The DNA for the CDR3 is TGTGCCAGCTCAGGACAGGGGGGACCCTACGAGCAGTACTTC.

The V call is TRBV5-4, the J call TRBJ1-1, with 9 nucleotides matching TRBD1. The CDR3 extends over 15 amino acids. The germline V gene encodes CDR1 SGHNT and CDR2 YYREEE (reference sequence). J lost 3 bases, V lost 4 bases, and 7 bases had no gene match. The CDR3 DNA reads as TGTGCCAGCAGCGGCGGACAGGGGCGGGACACTGAAGCTTTCTTT. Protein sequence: CASSGGQGRDTEAFF.

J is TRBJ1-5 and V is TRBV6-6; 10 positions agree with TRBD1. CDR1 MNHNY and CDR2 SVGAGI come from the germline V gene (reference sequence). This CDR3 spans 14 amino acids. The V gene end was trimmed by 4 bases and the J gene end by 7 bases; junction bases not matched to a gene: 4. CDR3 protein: CASSSGQGGQPQHF. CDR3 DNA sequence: TGTGCCAGCAGTTCCGGACAGGGGGGACAGCCCCAGCATTTT.

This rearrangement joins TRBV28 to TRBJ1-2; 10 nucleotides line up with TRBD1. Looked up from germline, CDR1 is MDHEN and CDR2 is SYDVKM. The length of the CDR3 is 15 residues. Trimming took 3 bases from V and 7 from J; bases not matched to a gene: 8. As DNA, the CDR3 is TGTGCCAGCAGTTTCTCGGGACAGGGGATGGTTGGCTACACCTTC. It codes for CASSFSGQGMVGYTF.

The DNA of the CDR3 is TGTGCCAGCAGCCAAAATCAGGGTTACCCTGAAAAACTGTTTTTT. Translated, it gives CASSQNQGYPEKLFF. The rearrangement joins TRBV4-2 to TRBJ1-4; D is perhaps TRBD1 (5 bases). The V and J ends lost 2 bases and 7 bases respectively, with 14 bases between them. The CDR3 has 15 residues. Germline-derived CDR1 and CDR2 are LGHNA and YNFKEQ.

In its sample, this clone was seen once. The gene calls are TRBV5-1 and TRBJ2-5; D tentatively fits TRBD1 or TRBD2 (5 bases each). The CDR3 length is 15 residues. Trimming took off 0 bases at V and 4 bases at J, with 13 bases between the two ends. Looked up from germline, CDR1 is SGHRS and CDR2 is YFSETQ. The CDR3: CASSLAPGGGETQYF. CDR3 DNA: TGCGCCAGCAGCTTGGCCCCAGGTGGGGGAGAGACCCAGTACTTC. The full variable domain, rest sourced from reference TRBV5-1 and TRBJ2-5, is KAGVTQTPRYLIKTRGQQVTLSCSPISGHRSVSWYQQTPGQGLQFLFEYFSETQRNKGNFPGRFSGRQFSNSRSEMNVSTLELGDSALYLCASSLAPGGGETQYFGPGTRLLVL.

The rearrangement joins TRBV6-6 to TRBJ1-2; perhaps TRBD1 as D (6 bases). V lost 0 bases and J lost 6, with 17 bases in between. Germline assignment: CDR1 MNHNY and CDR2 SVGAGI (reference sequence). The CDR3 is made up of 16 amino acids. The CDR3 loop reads CASSYSGSGGRDGYTF. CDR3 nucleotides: TGTGCCAGCAGTTACTCTGGGAGCGGGGGGCGGGATGGCTACACCTTC.

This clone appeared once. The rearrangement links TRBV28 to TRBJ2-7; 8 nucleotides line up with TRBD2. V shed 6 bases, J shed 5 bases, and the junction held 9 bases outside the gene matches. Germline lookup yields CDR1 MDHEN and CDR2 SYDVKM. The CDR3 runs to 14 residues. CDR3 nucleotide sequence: TGTGCCAGCAGAGGGAGCGGGGGCAGGGACGAGCAGTACTTC. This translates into CASRGSGGRDEQYF.

The CDR3 DNA follows: TGTGCCACCAGCAGAGGTAGCGATGAAGCTTTCTTT. As protein: CATSRGSDEAFF. V and J are TRBV15 and TRBJ1-1, with D unresolved. The V gene lost 1 base and the J gene lost 7 bases, with 7 bases spanning the gap. This CDR3 contains 12 residues. Germline assignment: CDR1 LNHNV and CDR2 YYDKDF (reference sequence).

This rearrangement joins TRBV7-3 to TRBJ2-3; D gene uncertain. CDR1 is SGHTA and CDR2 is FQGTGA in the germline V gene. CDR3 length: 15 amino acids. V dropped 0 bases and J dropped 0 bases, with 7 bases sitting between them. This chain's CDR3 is CASSLTPASTDTQYF. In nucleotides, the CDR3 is TGTGCCAGCAGCTTAACCCCGGCTAGCACAGATACGCAGTATTTT.

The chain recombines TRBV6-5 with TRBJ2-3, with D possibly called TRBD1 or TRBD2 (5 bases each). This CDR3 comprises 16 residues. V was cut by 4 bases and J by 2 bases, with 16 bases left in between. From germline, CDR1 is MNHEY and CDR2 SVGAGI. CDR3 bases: TGTGCCAGCAGTTCCCCTCGGGACCCGACCACAGATACGCAGTATTTT. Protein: CASSSPRDPTTDTQYF.

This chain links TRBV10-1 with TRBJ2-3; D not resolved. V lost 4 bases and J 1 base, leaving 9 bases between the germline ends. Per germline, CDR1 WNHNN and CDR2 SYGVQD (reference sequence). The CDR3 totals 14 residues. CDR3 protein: CASSACCGTDTQYF. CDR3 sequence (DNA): TGCGCCAGCAGTGCGTGTTGCGGCACAGATACGCAGTATTTT.

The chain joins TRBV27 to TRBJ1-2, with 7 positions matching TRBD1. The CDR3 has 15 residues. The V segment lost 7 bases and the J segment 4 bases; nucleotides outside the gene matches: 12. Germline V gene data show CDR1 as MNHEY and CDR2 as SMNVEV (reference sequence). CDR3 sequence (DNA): TGTGCCAGCACGGTACAGGGGAAGGGGAGCTATGGCTACACCTTC. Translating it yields CASTVQGKGSYGYTF.

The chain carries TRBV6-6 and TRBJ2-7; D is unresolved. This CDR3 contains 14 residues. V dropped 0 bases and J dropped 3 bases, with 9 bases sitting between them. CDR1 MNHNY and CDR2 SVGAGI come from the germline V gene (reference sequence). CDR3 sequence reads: CASSYSSGIYEQYF. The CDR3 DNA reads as TGTGCCAGCAGTTACTCTTCCGGCATCTACGAGCAGTACTTC.

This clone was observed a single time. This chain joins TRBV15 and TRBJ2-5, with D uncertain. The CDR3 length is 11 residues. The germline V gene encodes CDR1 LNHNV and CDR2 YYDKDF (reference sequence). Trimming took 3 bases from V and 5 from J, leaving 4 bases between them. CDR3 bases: TGTGCCACCAGCAGGATCGAGACCCAGTACTTC. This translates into CATSRIETQYF.

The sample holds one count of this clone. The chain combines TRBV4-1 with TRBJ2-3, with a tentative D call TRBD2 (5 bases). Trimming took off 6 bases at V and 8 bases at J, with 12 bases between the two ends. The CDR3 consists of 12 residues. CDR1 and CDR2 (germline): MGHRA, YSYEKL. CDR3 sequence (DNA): TGCGCCAGCAGGGGGAGTCTCGGTACGCAGTATTTT. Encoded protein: CASRGSLGTQYF.

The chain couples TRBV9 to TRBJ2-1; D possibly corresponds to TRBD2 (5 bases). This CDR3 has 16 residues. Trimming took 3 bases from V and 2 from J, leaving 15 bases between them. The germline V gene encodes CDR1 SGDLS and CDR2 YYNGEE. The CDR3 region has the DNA TGTGCCAGCAGCGCCACTGGGAGCGGCACCTACAATGAGCAGTTCTTC. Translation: CASSATGSGTYNEQFF.

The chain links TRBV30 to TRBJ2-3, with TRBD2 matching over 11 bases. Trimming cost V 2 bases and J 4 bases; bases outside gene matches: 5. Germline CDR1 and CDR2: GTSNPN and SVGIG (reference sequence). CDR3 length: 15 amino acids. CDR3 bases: TGTGCCTGGAGTAAACTAGCGGGAGCCGCAGATACGCAGTATTTT. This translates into CAWSKLAGAADTQYF.

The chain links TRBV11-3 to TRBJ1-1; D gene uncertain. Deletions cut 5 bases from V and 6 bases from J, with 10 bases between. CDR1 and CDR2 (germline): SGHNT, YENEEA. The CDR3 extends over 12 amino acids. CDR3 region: CASSPVTAEAFF. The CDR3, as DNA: TGTGCCAGCAGCCCCGTTACCGCTGAAGCTTTCTTT. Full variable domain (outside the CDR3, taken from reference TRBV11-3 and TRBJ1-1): EAGVVQSPRYKIIEKKQPVAFWCNPISGHNTLYWYLQNLGQGPELLIRYENEEAVDDSQLPKDRFSAERLKGVDSTLKIQPAELGDSAVYLCASSPVTAEAFFGQGTRLTVV.

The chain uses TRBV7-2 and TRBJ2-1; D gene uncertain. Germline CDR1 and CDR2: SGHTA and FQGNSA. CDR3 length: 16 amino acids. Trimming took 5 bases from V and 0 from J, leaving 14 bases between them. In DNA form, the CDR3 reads TGTGCCAGCAGCCCCGGTGGTTCGAGCTCCTACAATGAGCAGTTCTTC. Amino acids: CASSPGGSSSYNEQFF.

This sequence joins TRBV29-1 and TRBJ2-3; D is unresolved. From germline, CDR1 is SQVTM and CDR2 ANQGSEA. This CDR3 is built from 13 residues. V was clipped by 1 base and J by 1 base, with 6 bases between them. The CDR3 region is CSVEGTGTDTQYF. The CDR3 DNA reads TGCAGCGTTGAAGGGACCGGCACAGATACGCAGTATTTT.